This T cell receptor (beta chain) emerged from a study of cytomegalovirus exposure and HLA in healthy donors. Overall study findings and caveats: A later analysis, which compared TCR beta chains of equal frequency, found the HLA-associated ones more clonally expanded.

Regarding this clone: No antigen is known for it.

PCR involved 60 Vbeta and 13 Jbeta primers. The table came from immunoSEQ multiplex PCR; TCRdb's copy has only in-frame clones and leaves some out. The data show approximately 170,000 clones, roughly 80% seen once. The sequencing sample was made of PBMCs. The origin of this receptor is a male donor in good health and CMV-seronegative.

The DNA of the CDR3 is TGTGCCAGCAGTGACAGCGGGAGGGCCACAGATACGCAGTATTTT. Amino acid sequence: CASSDSGRATDTQYF. J is TRBJ2-3 and V is TRBV6-4; 10 bases line up with TRBD2. The CDR3 is 15 residues long. Germline CDR1 is MRHNA and CDR2 is SNTAGT. After removal of 2 bases from V and 2 bases from J, the junction contained 1 base not matched to a gene.